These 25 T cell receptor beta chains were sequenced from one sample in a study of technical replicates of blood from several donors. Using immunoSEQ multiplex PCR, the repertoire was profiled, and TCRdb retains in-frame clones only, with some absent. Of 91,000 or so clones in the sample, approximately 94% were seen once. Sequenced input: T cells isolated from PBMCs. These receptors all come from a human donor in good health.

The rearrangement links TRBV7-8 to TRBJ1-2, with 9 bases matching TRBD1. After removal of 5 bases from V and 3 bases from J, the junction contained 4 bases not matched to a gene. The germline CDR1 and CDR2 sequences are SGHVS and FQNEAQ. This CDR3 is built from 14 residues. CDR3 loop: CASSLWTGDYGYTF. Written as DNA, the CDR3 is TGTGCCAGCAGCCTATGGACAGGGGACTATGGCTACACCTTC.

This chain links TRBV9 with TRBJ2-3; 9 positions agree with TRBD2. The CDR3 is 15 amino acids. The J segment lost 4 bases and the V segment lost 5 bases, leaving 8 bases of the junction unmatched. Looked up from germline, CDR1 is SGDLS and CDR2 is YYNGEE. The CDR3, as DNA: TGTGCCAGCAGTTTAGCGGGAGTGGTCGCAGATACGCAGTATTTT. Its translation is CASSLAGVVADTQYF.

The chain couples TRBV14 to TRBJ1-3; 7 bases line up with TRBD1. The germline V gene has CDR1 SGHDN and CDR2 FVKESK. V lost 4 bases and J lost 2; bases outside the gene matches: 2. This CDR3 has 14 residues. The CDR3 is CASSRGQAGNTIYF. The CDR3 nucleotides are TGTGCCAGCAGCCGCGGACAGGCTGGAAACACCATATATTTT.

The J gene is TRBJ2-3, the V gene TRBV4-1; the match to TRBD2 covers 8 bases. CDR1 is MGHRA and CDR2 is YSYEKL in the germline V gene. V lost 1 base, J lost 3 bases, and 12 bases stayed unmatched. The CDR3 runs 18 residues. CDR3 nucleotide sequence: TGCGCCAGCAGCCAAGTCCTAGCGGGCCTAGGCCCAACAGATACGCAGTATTTT. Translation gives CASSQVLAGLGPTDTQYF.

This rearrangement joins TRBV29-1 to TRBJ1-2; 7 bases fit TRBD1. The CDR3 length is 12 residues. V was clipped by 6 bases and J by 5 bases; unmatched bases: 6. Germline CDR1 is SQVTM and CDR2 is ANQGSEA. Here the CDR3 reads CSVTGRGYGYTF. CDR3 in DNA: TGCAGCGTGACAGGGCGGGGATATGGCTACACCTTC.

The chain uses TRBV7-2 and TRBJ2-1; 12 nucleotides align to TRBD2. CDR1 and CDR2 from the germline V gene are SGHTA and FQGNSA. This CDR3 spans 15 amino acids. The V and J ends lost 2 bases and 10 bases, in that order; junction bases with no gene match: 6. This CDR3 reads CASSLTGLAGHEQFF. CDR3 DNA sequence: TGTGCCAGCAGCTTAACGGGACTAGCGGGTCACGAGCAGTTCTTC.

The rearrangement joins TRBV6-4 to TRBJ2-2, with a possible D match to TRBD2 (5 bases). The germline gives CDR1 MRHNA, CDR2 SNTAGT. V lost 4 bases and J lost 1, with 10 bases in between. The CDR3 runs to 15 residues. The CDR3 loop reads CASSATRGNTGELFF. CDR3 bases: TGTGCCAGCAGTGCAACCCGGGGGAACACCGGGGAGCTGTTTTTT.

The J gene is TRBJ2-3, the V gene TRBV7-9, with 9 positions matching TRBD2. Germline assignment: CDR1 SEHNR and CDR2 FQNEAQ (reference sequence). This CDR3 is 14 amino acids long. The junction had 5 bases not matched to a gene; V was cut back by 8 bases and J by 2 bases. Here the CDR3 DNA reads TGTGCCAGCCGGCGACTAGCGGACACAGATACGCAGTATTTT. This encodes CASRRLADTDTQYF.

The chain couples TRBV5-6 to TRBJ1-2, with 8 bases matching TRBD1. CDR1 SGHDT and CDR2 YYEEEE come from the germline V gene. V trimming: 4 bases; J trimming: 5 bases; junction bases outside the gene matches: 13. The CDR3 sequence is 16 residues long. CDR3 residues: CASSVDRALIPYGYTF. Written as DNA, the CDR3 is TGTGCCAGCAGCGTGGACAGGGCACTCATTCCTTATGGCTACACCTTC.

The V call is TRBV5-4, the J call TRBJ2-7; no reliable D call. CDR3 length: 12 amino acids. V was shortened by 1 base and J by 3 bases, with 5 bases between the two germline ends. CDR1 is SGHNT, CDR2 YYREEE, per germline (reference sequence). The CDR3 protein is CASSLTGYEQYF. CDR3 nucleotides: TGTGCCAGCAGCTTGACGGGCTACGAGCAGTACTTC.

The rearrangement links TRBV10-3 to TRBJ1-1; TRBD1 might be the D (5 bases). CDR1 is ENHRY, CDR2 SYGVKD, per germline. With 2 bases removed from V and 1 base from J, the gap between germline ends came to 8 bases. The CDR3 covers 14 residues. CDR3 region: CAISEADRNTEAFF. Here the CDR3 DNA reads TGTGCCATCAGTGAGGCCGACAGGAACACTGAAGCTTTCTTT.

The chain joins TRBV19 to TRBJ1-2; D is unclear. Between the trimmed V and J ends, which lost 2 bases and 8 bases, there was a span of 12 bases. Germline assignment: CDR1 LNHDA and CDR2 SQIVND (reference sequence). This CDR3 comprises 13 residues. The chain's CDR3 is CASSIMTSGGYTF. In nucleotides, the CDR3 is TGTGCCAGTAGTATAATGACAAGCGGAGGCTACACCTTC.

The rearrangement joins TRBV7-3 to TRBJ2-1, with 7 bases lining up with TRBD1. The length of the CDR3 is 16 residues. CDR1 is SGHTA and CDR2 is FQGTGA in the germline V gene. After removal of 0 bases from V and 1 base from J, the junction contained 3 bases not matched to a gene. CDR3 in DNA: TGTGCCAGCAGCTTAACCACGACAGGGTCCTACAATGAGCAGTTCTTC. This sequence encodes CASSLTTTGSYNEQFF.

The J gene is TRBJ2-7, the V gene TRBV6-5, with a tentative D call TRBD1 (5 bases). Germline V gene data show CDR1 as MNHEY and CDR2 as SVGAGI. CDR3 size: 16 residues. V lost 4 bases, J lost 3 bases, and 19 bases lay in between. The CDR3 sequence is CASSLDPREVVYEQYF. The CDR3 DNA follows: TGTGCCAGCAGTTTAGACCCCAGGGAAGTAGTCTACGAGCAGTACTTC.

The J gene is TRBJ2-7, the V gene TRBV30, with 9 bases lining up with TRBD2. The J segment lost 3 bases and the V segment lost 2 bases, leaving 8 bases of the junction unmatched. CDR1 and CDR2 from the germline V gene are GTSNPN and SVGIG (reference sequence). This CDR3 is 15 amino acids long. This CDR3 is CAWSPLAGVFYEQYF. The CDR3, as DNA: TGTGCCTGGAGTCCTTTAGCGGGAGTCTTCTACGAGCAGTACTTC.

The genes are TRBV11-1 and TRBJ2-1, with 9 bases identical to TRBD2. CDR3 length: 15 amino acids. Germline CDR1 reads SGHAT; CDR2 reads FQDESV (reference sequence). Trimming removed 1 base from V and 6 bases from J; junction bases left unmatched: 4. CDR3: CASSLGTSVSNEQFF. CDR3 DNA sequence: TGTGCCAGCAGCTTAGGGACTAGCGTTAGCAATGAGCAGTTCTTC. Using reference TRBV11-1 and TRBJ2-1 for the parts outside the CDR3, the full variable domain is EAEVAQSPRYKITEKSQAVAFWCDPISGHATLYWYRQILGQGPELLVQFQDESVVDDSQLPKDRFSAERLKGVDSTLKIQPAELGDSAMYLCASSLGTSVSNEQFFGPGTRLTVL.

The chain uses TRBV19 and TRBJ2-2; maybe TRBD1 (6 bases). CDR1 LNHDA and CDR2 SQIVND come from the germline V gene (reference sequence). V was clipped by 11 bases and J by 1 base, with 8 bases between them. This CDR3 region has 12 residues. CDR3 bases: TGTGCCGCAGGGGTGAACACCGGGGAGCTGTTTTTT. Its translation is CAAGVNTGELFF.

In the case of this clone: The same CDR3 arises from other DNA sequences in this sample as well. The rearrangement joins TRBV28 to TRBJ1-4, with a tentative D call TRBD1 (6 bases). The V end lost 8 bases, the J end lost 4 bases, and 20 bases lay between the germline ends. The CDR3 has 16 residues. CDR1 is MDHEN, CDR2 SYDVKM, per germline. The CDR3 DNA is TGTGCCAGCCTCGACAGGCGGACAGAAGGTAATGAAAAACTGTTTTTT. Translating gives CASLDRRTEGNEKLFF.

The CDR3 DNA reads as TGTGCCAGCAGCTTAACCACGGGGGGTAACACTGAAGCTTTCTTT. It codes for CASSLTTGGNTEAFF. The rearrangement joins TRBV7-9 to TRBJ1-1; the D gene is possibly TRBD1 (5 bases). Germline V gene lookup returns CDR1 SEHNR and CDR2 FQNEAQ (reference sequence). Deletions cut 2 bases from V and 2 bases from J, with 12 bases between. This CDR3 contains 15 residues. Combining the CDR3 with reference TRBV7-9 and TRBJ1-1 gives the whole variable domain DTGVSQNPRHKITKRGQNVTFRCDPISEHNRLYWYRQTLGQGPEFLTYFQNEAQLEKSRLLSDRFSAERPKGSFSTLEIQRTEQGDSAMYLCASSLTTGGNTEAFFGQGTRLTVV.

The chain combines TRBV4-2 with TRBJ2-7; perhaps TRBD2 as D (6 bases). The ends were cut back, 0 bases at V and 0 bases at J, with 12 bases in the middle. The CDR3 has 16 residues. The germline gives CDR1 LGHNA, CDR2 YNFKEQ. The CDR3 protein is CASSQDIAESSYEQYF. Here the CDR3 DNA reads TGTGCCAGCAGCCAAGATATAGCGGAAAGCTCCTACGAGCAGTACTTC.

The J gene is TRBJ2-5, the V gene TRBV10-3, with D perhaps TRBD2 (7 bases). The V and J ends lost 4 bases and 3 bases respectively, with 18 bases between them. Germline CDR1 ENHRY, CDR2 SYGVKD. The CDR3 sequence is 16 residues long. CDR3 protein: CAISASQGGGEETQYF. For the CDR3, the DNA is TGTGCCATCAGTGCGTCGCAAGGGGGAGGGGAAGAGACCCAGTACTTC.

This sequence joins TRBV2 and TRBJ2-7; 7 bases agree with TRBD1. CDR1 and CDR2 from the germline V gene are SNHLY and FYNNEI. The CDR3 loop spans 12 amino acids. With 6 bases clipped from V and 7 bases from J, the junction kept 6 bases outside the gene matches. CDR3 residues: CASRQTGLEQYF. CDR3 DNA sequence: TGTGCCAGCAGACAGACAGGGTTGGAGCAGTACTTC. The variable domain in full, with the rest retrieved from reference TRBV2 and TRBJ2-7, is EPEVTQTPSHQVTQMGQEVILRCVPISNHLYFYWYRQILGQKVEFLVSFYNNEISEKSEIFDDQFSVERPDGSNFTLKIRSTKLEDSAMYFCASRQTGLEQYFGPGTRLTVT.

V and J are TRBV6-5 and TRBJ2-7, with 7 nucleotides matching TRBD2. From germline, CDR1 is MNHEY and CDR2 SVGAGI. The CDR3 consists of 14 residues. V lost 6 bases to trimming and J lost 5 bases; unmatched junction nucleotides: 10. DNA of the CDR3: TGTGCCAGCAGACTCCGGGACTATTCCGACGAGCAGTACTTC. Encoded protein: CASRLRDYSDEQYF.

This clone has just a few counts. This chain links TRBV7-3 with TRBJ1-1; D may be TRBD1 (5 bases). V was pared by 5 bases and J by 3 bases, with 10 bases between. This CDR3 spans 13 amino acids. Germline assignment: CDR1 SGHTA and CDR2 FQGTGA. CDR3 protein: CASSTTGDTEAFF. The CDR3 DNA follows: TGTGCCAGCAGCACAACGGGGGACACTGAAGCTTTCTTT.

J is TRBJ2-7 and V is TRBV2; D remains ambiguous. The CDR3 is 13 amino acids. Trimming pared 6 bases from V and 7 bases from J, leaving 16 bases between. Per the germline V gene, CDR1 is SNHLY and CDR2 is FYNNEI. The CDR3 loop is CASRPSRTEEQYF. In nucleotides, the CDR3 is TGTGCCAGCAGGCCGTCCCGAACCGAGGAGCAGTACTTC.